These 12 T cell receptor beta chains were sequenced from one sample in a study of metastatic and nonmetastatic thyroid tumors. TCRdb re-clonotyped the PCR reads via MiXCR. This table holds 9,000 to 13,000 clones, more than 25% found once. Patients were all untreated before their thyroid surgery. Sequencing was performed on tumor tissue. Source of these receptors: a female donor with papillary thyroid cancer or a benign thyroid nodule (not recorded which). Some clones in this sample may be carry-over from other donors' samples.

This clone was found a few times. The chain uses TRBV2 and TRBJ2-3; TRBD1 agrees at 8 bases. Unmatched junction bases numbered 6, after V lost 5 bases and J lost 5 bases. This CDR3 is 14 amino acids long. Germline V gene sequence: CDR1 SNHLY, CDR2 FYNNEI. The CDR3 DNA reads as TGTGCCAGCAGTAAGACAGGGGCTTTAGATACGCAGTATTTT. Its protein is CASSKTGALDTQYF.

The CDR3: CASSEGTSSYEQYF. Here the CDR3 DNA reads TGTGCCAGCAGTGAAGGGACTAGCTCCTACGAGCAGTACTTC. J is TRBJ2-7 and V is TRBV6-1, with 7 bases matching TRBD2. The V gene end was trimmed by 1 base and the J gene end by 0 bases; junction bases not matched to a gene: 0. Germline CDR1 is MNHNS and CDR2 is SASEGT. CDR3 size: 14 residues.

This clone came up a few times. V usage is TRBV6-4 and J usage is TRBJ2-1; 7 nucleotides agree with TRBD2. Germline assignment: CDR1 MRHNA and CDR2 SNTAGT. J was trimmed by 6 bases and V by 4 bases; bases with no gene match: 9. This CDR3 has 15 amino acids. The CDR3 protein is CASSVGGGPFNEQFF. The CDR3 nucleotides read TGTGCCAGCAGTGTCGGGGGAGGGCCTTTCAATGAGCAGTTCTTC.

The chain couples TRBV14 to TRBJ1-2, with D perhaps TRBD1 (6 bases). The length of the CDR3 is 14 residues. Germline V CDR1 and CDR2: SGHDN, FVKESK. With 4 bases removed from V and 5 bases from J, the gap between germline ends came to 14 bases. This chain's CDR3 is CASSRDTKEYGYTF. The CDR3 region has the DNA TGTGCCAGCAGCCGGGACACAAAAGAATATGGCTACACCTTC. Complete variable domain (other parts from reference TRBV14 and TRBJ1-2): EAGVTQFPSHSVIEKGQTVTLRCDPISGHDNLYWYRRVMGKEIKFLLHFVKESKQDESGMPNNRFLAERTGGTYSTLKVQPAELEDSGVYFCASSRDTKEYGYTFGSGTRLTVV.

This clone showed up many times. The rearrangement links TRBV3-1 to TRBJ2-7, with 13 nucleotides matching TRBD2. V lost 1 base, J lost 7 bases, and 4 bases stayed unmatched. Germline CDR1 and CDR2: LGHDT and YNNKEL (reference sequence). CDR3 length equals 15 residues. As DNA, the CDR3 is TGTGCCAGCAGCCAAGGGGGACTAGCGGGAAAAGAGCAGTACTTC. It codes for CASSQGGLAGKEQYF.

Comment on this clone: Compared with germline, one end of the junction differs, possibly owing to a read error. The chain uses TRBV20-1 and TRBJ2-7, with TRBD1 as a possible D gene (6 bases). CDR1 is DFQATT and CDR2 is SNEGSKA in the germline V gene (reference sequence). This CDR3 is built from 13 residues. The CDR3 sequence: CSPRRTGSYEQYF. CDR3 bases: TGCAGTCCTAGACGTACAGGGTCCTACGAGCAGTACTTC.

The V gene is TRBV4-1, the J gene TRBJ2-1; 12 bases map to TRBD2. The trim removed 2 bases at V and 6 bases at J, leaving 2 bases unmatched. The length of the CDR3 is 15 residues. Germline CDR1 reads MGHRA; CDR2 reads YSYEKL. The CDR3 nucleotides are TGCGCCAGCAGCCAATCTAGCGGGAGGGCCAATGAGCAGTTCTTC. Its protein is CASSQSSGRANEQFF.

This clone is judged medium-sized. This sequence joins TRBV20-1 and TRBJ1-5; no firm D call. The CDR3 is made up of 14 amino acids. CDR1 and CDR2 (germline): DFQATT, SNEGSKA (reference sequence). V lost 1 base, J lost 0 bases, and 7 bases lay in between. The CDR3, as DNA: TGCAGTGCTAGAGTTGGGAATAGCAATCAGCCCCAGCATTTT. Its translation is CSARVGNSNQPQHF.

Note on this clone: Other DNA variants within this sample encode the same CDR3. The V call is TRBV30, the J call TRBJ2-7; 10 bases are a match to TRBD2. This CDR3 has 14 amino acids. The V gene end was trimmed by 2 bases and the J gene end by 4 bases; junction bases not matched to a gene: 5. Germline assignment: CDR1 GTSNPN and CDR2 SVGIG (reference sequence). The CDR3 DNA sequence: TGTGCCTGGAGTCGCCTAGCGGGGGCATACGAGCAGTACTTC. Residues: CAWSRLAGAYEQYF. The full variable domain, in which reference TRBV30 and TRBJ2-7 provide the parts outside the CDR3, is SQTIHQWPATLVQPVGSPLSLECTVEGTSNPNLYWYRQAAGRGLQLLFYSVGIGQISSEVPQNLSASRPQDRQFILSSKKLLLSDSGFYLCAWSRLAGAYEQYFGPGTRLTVT.

The chain couples TRBV6-6 to TRBJ2-1; D might be TRBD1 or TRBD2, each matching 5 bases. Deletions cut 0 bases from V and 8 bases from J, with 11 bases between. The germline gives CDR1 MNHNY, CDR2 SVGAGI (reference sequence). The length of the CDR3 is 14 residues. The chain's CDR3 is CASSYSRGADEQFF. The CDR3 nucleotides are TGTGCCAGCAGTTACTCTAGAGGGGCCGATGAGCAGTTCTTC.

This chain uses TRBV12-3 or TRBV12-4 with TRBJ2-2, with D uncertain. This CDR3 is 15 amino acids long. Trimming removed 0 bases at V and 3 bases at J, with 8 bases between. The chain's CDR3 is CASSLASHYTGELFF. The DNA for the CDR3 is TGTGCCAGCAGTTTAGCTAGCCATTACACCGGGGAGCTGTTTTTT.

This clone was recorded a few times. CDR3 loop: CATSTSGSNTDTQYF. CDR3 sequence (DNA): TGCGCCACCTCTACTAGCGGGAGTAACACAGATACGCAGTATTTT. V usage is TRBV10-2 and J usage is TRBJ2-3; 11 nucleotides match TRBD2. The CDR3 runs 15 residues. CDR1 is WSHSY and CDR2 is SAAADI in the germline V gene. V gave up 10 bases and J gave up 2 bases; unmatched junction bases: 8.